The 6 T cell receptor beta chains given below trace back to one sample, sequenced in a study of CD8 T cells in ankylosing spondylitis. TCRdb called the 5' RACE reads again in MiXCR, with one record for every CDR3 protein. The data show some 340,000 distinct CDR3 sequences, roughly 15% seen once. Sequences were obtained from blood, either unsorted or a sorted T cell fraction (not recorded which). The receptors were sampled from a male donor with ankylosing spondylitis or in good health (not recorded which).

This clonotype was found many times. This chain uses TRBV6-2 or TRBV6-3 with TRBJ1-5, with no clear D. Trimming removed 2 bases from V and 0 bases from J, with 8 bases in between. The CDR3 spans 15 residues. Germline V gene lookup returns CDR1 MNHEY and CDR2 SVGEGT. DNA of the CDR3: TGTGCCAGCAGTTACGGGTTGGATAGCAATCAGCCCCAGCATTTT. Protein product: CASSYGLDSNQPQHF.

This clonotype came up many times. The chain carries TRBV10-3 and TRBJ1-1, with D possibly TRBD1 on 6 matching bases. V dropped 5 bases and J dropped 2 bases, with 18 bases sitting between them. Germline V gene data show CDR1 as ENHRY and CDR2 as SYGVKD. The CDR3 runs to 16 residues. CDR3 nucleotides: TGTGCCATCAGTCGGTCGGGGGGCCAGGGTAACACTGAAGCTTTCTTT. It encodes CAISRSGGQGNTEAFF.

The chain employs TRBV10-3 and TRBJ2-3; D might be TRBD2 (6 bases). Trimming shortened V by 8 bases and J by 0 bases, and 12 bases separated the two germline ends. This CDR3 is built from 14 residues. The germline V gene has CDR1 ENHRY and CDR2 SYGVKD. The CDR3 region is CAIRKGLSTDTQYF. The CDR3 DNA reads TGTGCCATCCGAAAGGGACTGAGCACAGATACGCAGTATTTT.

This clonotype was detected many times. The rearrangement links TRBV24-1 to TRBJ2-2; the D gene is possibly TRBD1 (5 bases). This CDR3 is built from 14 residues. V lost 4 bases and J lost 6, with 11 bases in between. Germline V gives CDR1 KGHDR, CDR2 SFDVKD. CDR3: CATSDPGWAGELFF. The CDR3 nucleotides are TGTGCCACCAGTGACCCAGGGTGGGCCGGGGAGCTGTTTTTT.

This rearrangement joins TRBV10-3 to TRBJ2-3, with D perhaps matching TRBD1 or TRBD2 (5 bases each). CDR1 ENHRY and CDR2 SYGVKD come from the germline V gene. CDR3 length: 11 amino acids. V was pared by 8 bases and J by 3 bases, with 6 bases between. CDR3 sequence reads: CAIGGTDTQYF. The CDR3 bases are TGTGCCATCGGGGGAACAGATACGCAGTATTTT.

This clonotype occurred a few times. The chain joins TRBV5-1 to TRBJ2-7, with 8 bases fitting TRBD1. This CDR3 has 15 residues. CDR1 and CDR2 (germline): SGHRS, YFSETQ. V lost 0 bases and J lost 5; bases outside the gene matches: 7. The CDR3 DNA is TGCGCCAGCAGCTTGGCCGCAGGGGGCATGAACGAGCAGTACTTC. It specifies CASSLAAGGMNEQYF.